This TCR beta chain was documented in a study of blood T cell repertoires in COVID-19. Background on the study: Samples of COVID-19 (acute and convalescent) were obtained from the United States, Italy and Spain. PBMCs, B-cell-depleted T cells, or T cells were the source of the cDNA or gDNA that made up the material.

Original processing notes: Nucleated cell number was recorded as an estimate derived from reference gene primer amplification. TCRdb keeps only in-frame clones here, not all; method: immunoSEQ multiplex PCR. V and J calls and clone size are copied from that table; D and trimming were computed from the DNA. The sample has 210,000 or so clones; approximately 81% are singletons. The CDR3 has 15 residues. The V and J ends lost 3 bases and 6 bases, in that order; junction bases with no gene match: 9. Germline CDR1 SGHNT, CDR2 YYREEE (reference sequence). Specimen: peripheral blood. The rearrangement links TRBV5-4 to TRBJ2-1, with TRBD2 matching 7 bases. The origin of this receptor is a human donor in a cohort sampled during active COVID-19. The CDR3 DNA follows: TGTGCCAGCAGCTCGGGGGGACGAGGGGTCAATGAGCAGTTCTTC. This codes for CASSSGGRGVNEQFF.